A selection of T cell receptor beta chains follows, all from one sample in a study of ipilimumab plus nivolumab after autologous stem cell transplantation. TCRdb's copy holds only in-frame clones and misses some; the assay was immunoSEQ multiplex PCR. This sample has about 2,100 clones, with approximately 78% found just once. The specimen comprised PBMCs, sampled in a trial of ipilimumab plus nivolumab as post-transplant consolidation. These receptors were taken from a male donor with multiple myeloma. Both conserved end residues are part of each CDR3. Each record gives: D gene, V gene, clone size, J gene, CDR3 DNA, CDR3 protein. A D gene is named only where the DNA matches it firmly. Clone size is given for some rows only: seen once, a few or many times, or a class if the clone is expanded.

.,TRBV6-6,.,TRBJ2-7,TGTGCCAGCAGTTATAGAGGTACTCCGTCCGAGCAGTACTTC,CASSYRGTPSEQYF
.,TRBV5-1,.,TRBJ2-3,TGCGCCAGCAGCTTGGACGCAGATACGCAGTATTTT,CASSLDADTQYF
.,TRBV5-5,.,TRBJ1-2,TGTGCCAGCAGCTTGGCCGGTGGCAGGGAGGCCTATGGCTACACCTTC,CASSLAGGREAYGYTF
.,TRBV6-1,.,TRBJ2-3,TGTGCCAGCAGTGAAGCCCCTAGTCGGTCGCAGTATTTT,CASSEAPSRSQYF
TRBD2,TRBV5-1,few,TRBJ2-1,TGCGCCAGCAGCTGGACTAGCGGGAGGCCCACCTACAATGAGCAGTTCTTC,CASSWTSGRPTYNEQFF
.,TRBV5-1,.,TRBJ1-2,TGCGCCAGCAGCTTGGGGCAGGCCGCAGGTCGCTACACCTTC,CASSLGQAAGRYTF
.,TRBV19,.,TRBJ1-2,TGTGCCAGTAGTATAGATATCCAGGGGCTGGACTATGGCTACACCTTC,CASSIDIQGLDYGYTF
.,TRBV4-3,.,TRBJ1-2,TGCGCCAGCAGCCCAGGAGGGGAGTATGGCTACACCTTC,CASSPGGEYGYTF
TRBD1,TRBV6-6,once,TRBJ1-5,TGTGCCAGCAGAGCGACAGGGTCTAATCAGCCCCAGCATTTT,CASRATGSNQPQHF
TRBD1,TRBV4-1,once,TRBJ2-1,TGCGCCAGCAGCCGATCGACAGGGAACTCCTACAATGAGCAGTTCTTC,CASSRSTGNSYNEQFF
.,TRBV7-8,once,TRBJ2-5,TGTGCCAGCACCTTAATCGGGAGAGAGACCCAGTACTTC,CASTLIGRETQYF
.,TRBV11-2,once,TRBJ2-1,TGTGCCAGCAGCAACCCAGGCGAGGGTCACAATGAGCAGTTCTTC,CASSNPGEGHNEQFF
TRBD1,TRBV28,.,TRBJ2-5,TGTGCCAGCAGCCCGGCTGGACAGGGGGGAGAGACCCAGTACTTC,CASSPAGQGGETQYF
.,TRBV9,.,TRBJ2-7,TGTGCCAGCAGCGGGGGCTCTAGCTTAGAGCAGTACTTC,CASSGGSSLEQYF
.,TRBV5-1,.,TRBJ1-1,TGCGCCAGCAGCTTGAGGGGTCAGGGCACTGAAGCTTTCTTT,CASSLRGQGTEAFF
TRBD2,TRBV5-1,.,TRBJ2-1,TGCGCCAGCAGCCCGAGCGGGAGTAGGTACAATGAGCAGTTCTTC,CASSPSGSRYNEQFF
.,TRBV4-1,.,TRBJ2-7,TGCGCCAGCAGCGGTACCCCCGCGCAAGGTGAGCAGTACTTC,CASSGTPAQGEQYF
.,TRBV7-2,few,TRBJ1-1,TGTGCCAGCAGCTTCGAGACAGGACTTGAAGCTTTCTTT,CASSFETGLEAFF
.,TRBV6-5,.,TRBJ2-1,TGTGCCAGCGCCCTCCGACTAAGCTCCTACAATGAGCAGTTCTTC,CASALRLSSYNEQFF
.,TRBV6-5,medium-sized,TRBJ2-2,TGTGCCAGCAGTTACGGAACCGGGGAGCTGTTTTTT,CASSYGTGELFF
.,TRBV7-9,.,TRBJ1-2,TGTGCTATACCGGTGGGAGGGTATGGCTACACCTTC,CAIPVGGYGYTF
.,TRBV29-1,.,TRBJ2-2,TGCAGCGTTCAGTCACCCCGCACCGGGGAGCTGTTTTTT,CSVQSPRTGELFF
TRBD1,TRBV4-2,once,TRBJ1-2,TGTGCCAGCAGCTATGGGACAGGGACATCCTATGGCTACACCTTC,CASSYGTGTSYGYTF
TRBD1,TRBV27,.,TRBJ2-1,TGTGCCAGCAGTTTTTGGACAGGGGGATACAATGAGCAGTTCTTC,CASSFWTGGYNEQFF
.,TRBV7-7,large,TRBJ2-1,TGTGCCAGCAGCTTAGCTCTCGACAATGAGCAGTTCTTC,CASSLALDNEQFF
.,TRBV7-3,.,TRBJ1-2,TGCGCCAGCAGCCAAGAACATAGTGAGGCGAGTTTTGGCTACACCTTC,CASSQEHSEASFGYTF
.,TRBV28,.,TRBJ1-5,TGTGCCAACCGGGACTGGGGGGGGCAAGTCTGTCAGCCCCAGCATTTT,CANRDWGGQVCQPQHF
.,TRBV10-2,.,TRBJ2-7,TGCGCCAGCAGTGAGTCCACCGCATCGTTCGAGCAGTACTTC,CASSESTASFEQYF
.,TRBV27,.,TRBJ2-1,TGTGCCAGCAGTTTGAGGGACTCTTCCTACAATGAGCAGTTCTTC,CASSLRDSSYNEQFF
.,TRBV29-1,once,TRBJ1-2,TGCAGCGCCGGATTACGAGCTAACTATGGCTACACCTTC,CSAGLRANYGYTF
.,TRBV6-1,.,TRBJ1-5,TGTGCCAGCAGTGGGGAGAGGGGGGGTCAGCCCCAGCATTTT,CASSGERGGQPQHF
.,TRBV7-9,.,TRBJ2-2,TGTGCCAGCAGCTCTATGGGTGGCGGGGAACTCGGGGAGCTGTTTTTT,CASSSMGGGELGELFF
TRBD2,TRBV5-1,.,TRBJ2-5,TGCGCCAGCAGCTTAGCGGGAGCGGGAGAGACCCAGTACTTC,CASSLAGAGETQYF
.,TRBV21-1,once,TRBJ1-6,TGTGCCAGCAGCAAAGGACCTTATTCACCCCTCCACTTT,CASSKGPYSPLHF
TRBD1,TRBV30,few,TRBJ2-5,TGTGCCTGTGACAGGGTCTCGGCAGAGACCCAGTACTTC,CACDRVSAETQYF
TRBD2,TRBV5-4,.,TRBJ2-7,TGTGCCAGCAGCTTGTCGACTAGCGGGATCTACGAGCAGTACTTC,CASSLSTSGIYEQYF
TRBD2,TRBV5-1,.,TRBJ2-5,TGCGCCAGCAGCATCTCTAGCGGGAGCGGAGAGACCCAGTACTTC,CASSISSGSGETQYF
.,TRBV27,large,TRBJ2-7,TGTGCCAGCAGACTAGGACCCCTCTCCAGTGGGTCCTACGAGCAGTACTTC,CASRLGPLSSGSYEQYF
TRBD2,TRBV4-2,.,TRBJ2-7,TGTGCCAGCAGCCAGCGAGCGGGAGGCTTCTACGAGCAGTACTTC,CASSQRAGGFYEQYF
TRBD1,TRBV5-1,.,TRBJ1-5,TGCGCCAGCAGCCGGACAGGTCTAGGCAATCAGCCCCAGCATTTT,CASSRTGLGNQPQHF
.,TRBV14,.,TRBJ2-7,TGTGCCAGCAGCCCCTCCGCGGCCTCCTACGAGCAGTACTTC,CASSPSAASYEQYF
.,TRBV5-5,.,TRBJ1-3,TGTGCCAGCAGCCCCGGGGGACTGGGAAACACCATATATTTT,CASSPGGLGNTIYF
TRBD2,TRBV29-1,large,TRBJ2-1,TGCAGCGCCCGGCCGACTAGCGGCAATGAGCAGTTCTTC,CSARPTSGNEQFF
.,TRBV9,.,TRBJ2-5,TGTGCCAGCAGCGTAGGGGTAGATCAAGAGACCCAGTACTTC,CASSVGVDQETQYF
TRBD1,TRBV27,.,TRBJ2-1,TGTGCCAGCAGTCCCGGGACAGGTCGGTCGGATGAGCAGTTCTTC,CASSPGTGRSDEQFF
TRBD1,TRBV28,medium-sized,TRBJ1-2,TGTGCCATTAGTACACAGGGGGCGTCTGGCTACACCTTC,CAISTQGASGYTF
.,TRBV19,.,TRBJ2-1,TGTGCCAGTACCCAGGGGGGACTAGTGCTATCTGAGCAGTTCTTC,CASTQGGLVLSEQFF
TRBD2,TRBV7-7,.,TRBJ2-3,TGTGCCAGCAGCACGGGACTAGCGGATACGCAGTATTTT,CASSTGLADTQYF
.,TRBV21-1,.,TRBJ1-1,TGTGCCAGCAGACAGTCATTCTACACAATTCGCACTGAAGCTTTCTTT,CASRQSFYTIRTEAFF
.,TRBV2,.,TRBJ2-5,TGTGCCAGCAAGTGGCAAGAGACCCAGTACTTC,CASKWQETQYF
TRBD2,TRBV9,.,TRBJ2-3,TGTGCCAGCAGCGTAGCAGCGGGAGGTGCAGATACGCAGTATTTT,CASSVAAGGADTQYF
.,TRBV27,.,TRBJ2-7,TGTGCCAGCAGTTCCCCGATGGGGTCCGAGCAGTACTTC,CASSSPMGSEQYF